This T cell receptor beta chain stems from a study of blood T cells in healthy people across ages. V was cut by 5 bases and J by 0 bases, with 17 bases left in between. The CDR3 is 16 amino acids. Germline CDR1 is MDHEN and CDR2 is SYDVKM. With a J-beta primer mix and a sample-barcoded 5' primer, a second PCR ran about 7 to 11 cycles. TCRdb itself ran the 5' RACE reads through MiXCR, one entry per CDR3 protein. The sample shows roughly 680,000 distinct CDR3 sequences, 52% of them seen only once. Study results and limitations: The recorded TCR beta diversity per million T cells decreased in a roughly linear manner with age.

In this sample, this clonotype turned up many times. Its specificity is unknown. V usage is TRBV28 and J usage is TRBJ2-7, with D perhaps matching TRBD2 (6 bases). The clonotype comes from a woman older than 75 in good health. Source material: blood. CDR3 amino acids: CASSELIIGSSYEQYF. CDR3 nucleotides: TGTGCCAGCAGTGAACTTATCATCGGGAGCTCCTACGAGCAGTACTTC.